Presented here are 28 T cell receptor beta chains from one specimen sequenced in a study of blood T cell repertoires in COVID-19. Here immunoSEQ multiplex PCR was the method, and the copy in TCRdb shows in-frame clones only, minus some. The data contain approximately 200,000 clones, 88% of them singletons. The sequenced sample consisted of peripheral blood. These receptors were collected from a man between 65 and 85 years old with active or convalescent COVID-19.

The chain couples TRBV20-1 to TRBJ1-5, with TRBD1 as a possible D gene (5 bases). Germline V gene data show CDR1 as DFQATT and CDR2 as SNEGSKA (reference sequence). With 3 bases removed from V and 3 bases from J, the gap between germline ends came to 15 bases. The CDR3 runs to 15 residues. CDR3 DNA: TGCAGTGCTAGTAGTGGGGGGACCAACAATCAGCCCCAGCATTTT. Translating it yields CSASSGGTNNQPQHF.

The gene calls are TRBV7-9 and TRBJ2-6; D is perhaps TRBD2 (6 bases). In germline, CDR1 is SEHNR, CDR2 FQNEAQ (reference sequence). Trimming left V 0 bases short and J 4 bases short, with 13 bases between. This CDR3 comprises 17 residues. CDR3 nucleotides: TGTGCCAGCAGCTTAGCTTCGGGAGCCTGGGGGGCCAACGTCCTGACTTTC. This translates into CASSLASGAWGANVLTF.

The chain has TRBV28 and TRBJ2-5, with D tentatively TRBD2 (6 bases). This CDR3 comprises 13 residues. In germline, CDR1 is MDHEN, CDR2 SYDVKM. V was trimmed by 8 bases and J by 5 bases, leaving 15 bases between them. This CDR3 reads CASRRDSSETQYF. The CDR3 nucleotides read TGTGCCAGCCGCCGGGACTCCTCGGAGACCCAGTACTTC.

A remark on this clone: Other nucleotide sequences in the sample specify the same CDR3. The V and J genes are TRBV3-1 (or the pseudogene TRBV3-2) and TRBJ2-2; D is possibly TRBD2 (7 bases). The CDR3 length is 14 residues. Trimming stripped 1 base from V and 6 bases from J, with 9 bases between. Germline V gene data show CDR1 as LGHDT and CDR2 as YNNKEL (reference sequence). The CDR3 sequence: CASSQGGGAGELFF. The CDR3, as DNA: TGTGCCAGCAGCCAAGGGGGGGGCGCCGGGGAGCTGTTTTTT.

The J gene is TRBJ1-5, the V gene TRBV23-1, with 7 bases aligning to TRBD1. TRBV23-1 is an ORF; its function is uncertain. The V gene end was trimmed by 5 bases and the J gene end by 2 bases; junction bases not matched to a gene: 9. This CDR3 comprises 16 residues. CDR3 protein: CASSVKGALGNQPQHF. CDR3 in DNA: TGCGCCAGCAGTGTGAAGGGGGCATTGGGCAATCAGCCCCAGCATTTT.

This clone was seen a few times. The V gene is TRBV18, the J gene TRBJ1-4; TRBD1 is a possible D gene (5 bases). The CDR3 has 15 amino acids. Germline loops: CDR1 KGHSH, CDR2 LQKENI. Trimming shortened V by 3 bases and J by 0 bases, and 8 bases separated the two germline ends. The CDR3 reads CASSPAGPTNEKLFF. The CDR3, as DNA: TGTGCCAGCTCACCCGCAGGGCCAACTAATGAAAAACTGTTTTTT.

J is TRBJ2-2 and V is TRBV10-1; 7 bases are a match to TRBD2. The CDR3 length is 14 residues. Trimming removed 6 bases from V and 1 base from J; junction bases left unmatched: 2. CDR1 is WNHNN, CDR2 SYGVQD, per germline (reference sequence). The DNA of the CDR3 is TGCGCCAGCAGGCTAGCGGAGAACACCGGGGAGCTGTTTTTT. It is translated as CASRLAENTGELFF.

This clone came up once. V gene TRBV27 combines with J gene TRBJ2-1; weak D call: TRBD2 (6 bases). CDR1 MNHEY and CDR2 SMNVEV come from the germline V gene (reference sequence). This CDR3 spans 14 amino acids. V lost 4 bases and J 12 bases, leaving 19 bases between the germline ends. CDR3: CASSWETPGTAQFF. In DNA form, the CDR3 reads TGTGCCAGCAGTTGGGAAACGCCAGGGACTGCGCAGTTCTTC.

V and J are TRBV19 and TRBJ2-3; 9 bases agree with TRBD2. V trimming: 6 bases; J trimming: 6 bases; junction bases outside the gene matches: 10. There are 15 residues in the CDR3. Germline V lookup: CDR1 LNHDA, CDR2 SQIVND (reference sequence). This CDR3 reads CASRSAGGPRDTQYF. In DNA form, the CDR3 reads TGTGCCAGTAGGTCCGCGGGAGGGCCCCGGGATACGCAGTATTTT.

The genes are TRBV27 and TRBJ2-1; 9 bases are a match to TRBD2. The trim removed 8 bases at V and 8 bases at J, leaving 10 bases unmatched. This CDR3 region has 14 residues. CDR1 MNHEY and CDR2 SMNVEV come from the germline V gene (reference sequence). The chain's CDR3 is CASGRGGLTDEQFF. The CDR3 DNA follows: TGTGCCAGCGGGCGGGGGGGTCTGACCGATGAGCAGTTCTTC.

The CDR3 bases are TGTGCCAGCAGCTTGGGAGGGACAGGGGGTTTCAATGAGCAGTTCTTC. Its protein product is CASSLGGTGGFNEQFF. The rearrangement uses TRBV5-5 and TRBJ2-1, with 11 bases identical to TRBD1. Germline trimming cut 0 bases from V and 6 bases from J; bases unmatched to any gene: 5. CDR1 SGHKS and CDR2 YYEKEE come from the germline V gene (reference sequence). CDR3 size: 16 residues.

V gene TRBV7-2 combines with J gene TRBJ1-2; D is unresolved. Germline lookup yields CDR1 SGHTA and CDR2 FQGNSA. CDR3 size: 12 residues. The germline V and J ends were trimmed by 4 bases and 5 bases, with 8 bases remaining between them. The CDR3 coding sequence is TGTGCCAGCAGCTCTAGGGAGTATGGCTACACCTTC. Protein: CASSSREYGYTF.

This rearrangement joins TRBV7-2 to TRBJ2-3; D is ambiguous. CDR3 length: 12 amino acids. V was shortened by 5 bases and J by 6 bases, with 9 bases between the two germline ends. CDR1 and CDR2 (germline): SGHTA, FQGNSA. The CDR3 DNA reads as TGTGCCAGCAGCCAAGCGAGGGATACGCAGTATTTT. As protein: CASSQARDTQYF.

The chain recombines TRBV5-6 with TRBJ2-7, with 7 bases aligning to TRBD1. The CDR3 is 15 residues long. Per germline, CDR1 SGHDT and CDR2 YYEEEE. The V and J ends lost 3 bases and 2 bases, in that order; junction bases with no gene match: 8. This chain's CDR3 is CASSYLRDSTYEQYF. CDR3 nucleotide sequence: TGTGCCAGCAGCTACCTCCGGGACAGCACCTACGAGCAGTACTTC.

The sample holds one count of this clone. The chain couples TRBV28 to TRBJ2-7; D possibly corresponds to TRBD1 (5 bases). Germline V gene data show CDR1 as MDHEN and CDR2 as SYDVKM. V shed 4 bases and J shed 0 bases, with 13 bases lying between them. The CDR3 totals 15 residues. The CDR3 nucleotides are TGTGCCAGCAGTTCCCTCCCTCAGGGCTCCTACGAGCAGTACTTC. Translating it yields CASSSLPQGSYEQYF.

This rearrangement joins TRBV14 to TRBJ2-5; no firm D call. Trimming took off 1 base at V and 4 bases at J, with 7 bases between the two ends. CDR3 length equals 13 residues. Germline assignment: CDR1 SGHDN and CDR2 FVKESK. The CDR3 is CASSQGRLETQYF. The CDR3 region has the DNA TGTGCCAGCAGCCAAGGGCGGCTAGAGACCCAGTACTTC.

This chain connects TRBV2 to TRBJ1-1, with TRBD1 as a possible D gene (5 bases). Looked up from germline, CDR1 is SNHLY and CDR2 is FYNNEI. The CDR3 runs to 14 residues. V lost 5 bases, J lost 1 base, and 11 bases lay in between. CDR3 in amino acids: CASSWGPGNTEAFF. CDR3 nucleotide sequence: TGTGCCAGCAGTTGGGGCCCGGGGAACACTGAAGCTTTCTTT.

CDR3 residues: CASTGQGRDTQYF. DNA for the CDR3: TGCGCCAGCACAGGACAGGGTAGGGATACGCAGTATTTT. The chain has TRBV5-1 and TRBJ2-3; 8 nucleotides line up with TRBD1. J gave up 6 bases and V 6 bases, and 6 bases lay outside the gene matches. Germline CDR1 is SGHRS and CDR2 is YFSETQ. The CDR3 contains 13 residues.

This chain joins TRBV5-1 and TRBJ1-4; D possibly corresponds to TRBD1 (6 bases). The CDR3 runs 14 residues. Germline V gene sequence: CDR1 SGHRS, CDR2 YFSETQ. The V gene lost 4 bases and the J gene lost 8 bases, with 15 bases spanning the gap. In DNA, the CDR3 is TGCGCCAGCAGCCCAAAAAACAGGGACGAAAAACTGTTTTTT. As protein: CASSPKNRDEKLFF.

This chain's CDR3 is CASSLFQGAHEQYF. The DNA of the CDR3 is TGTGCCAGCAGTTTATTTCAGGGGGCCCACGAGCAGTACTTC. The genes are TRBV27 and TRBJ2-7; 8 nucleotides align to TRBD1. The CDR3 has 14 residues. Germline CDR1 MNHEY, CDR2 SMNVEV (reference sequence). V lost 1 base to trimming and J lost 5 bases; unmatched junction nucleotides: 4.

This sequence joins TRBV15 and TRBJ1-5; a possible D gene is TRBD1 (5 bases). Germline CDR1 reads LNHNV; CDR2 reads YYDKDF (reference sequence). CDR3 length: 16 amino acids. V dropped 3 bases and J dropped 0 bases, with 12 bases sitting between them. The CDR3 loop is CATSRETEYSNQPQHF. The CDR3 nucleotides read TGTGCCACCAGCAGGGAGACAGAATATAGCAATCAGCCCCAGCATTTT. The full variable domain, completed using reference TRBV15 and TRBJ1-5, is DAMVIQNPRYQVTQFGKPVTLSCSQTLNHNVMYWYQQKSSQAPKLLFHYYDKDFNNEADTPDNFQSRRPNTSFCFLDIRSPGLGDTAMYLCATSRETEYSNQPQHFGDGTRLSIL.

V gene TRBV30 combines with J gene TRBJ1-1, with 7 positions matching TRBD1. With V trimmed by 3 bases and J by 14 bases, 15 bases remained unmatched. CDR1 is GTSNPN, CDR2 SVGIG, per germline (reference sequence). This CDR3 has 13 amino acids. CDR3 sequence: CAWRADRDSIAFF. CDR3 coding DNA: TGTGCCTGGAGGGCTGACAGGGACAGTATTGCGTTCTTT.

The DNA for the CDR3 is TGTGCCAGCTCACAGGGACAGAGGAACACCGGGGAGCTGTTTTTT. Its translation: CASSQGQRNTGELFF. V and J are TRBV18 and TRBJ2-2, with 7 bases fitting TRBD1. The CDR3 extends over 15 amino acids. The germline V gene encodes CDR1 KGHSH and CDR2 LQKENI. The junction had 3 bases not matched to a gene; V was cut back by 4 bases and J by 1 base.

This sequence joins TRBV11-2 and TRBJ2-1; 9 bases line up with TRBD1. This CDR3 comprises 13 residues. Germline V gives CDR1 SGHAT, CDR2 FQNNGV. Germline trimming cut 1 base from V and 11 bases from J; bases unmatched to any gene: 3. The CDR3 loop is CASSLGTGGQQFF. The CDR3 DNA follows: TGTGCCAGCAGCTTAGGAACAGGGGGCCAGCAGTTCTTC.

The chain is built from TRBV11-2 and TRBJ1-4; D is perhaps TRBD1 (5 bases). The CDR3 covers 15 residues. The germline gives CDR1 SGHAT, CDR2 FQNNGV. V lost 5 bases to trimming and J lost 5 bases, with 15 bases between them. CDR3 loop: CASSIFGAANEKLFF. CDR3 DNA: TGTGCCAGCAGCATCTTTGGGGCAGCCAATGAAAAACTGTTTTTT.

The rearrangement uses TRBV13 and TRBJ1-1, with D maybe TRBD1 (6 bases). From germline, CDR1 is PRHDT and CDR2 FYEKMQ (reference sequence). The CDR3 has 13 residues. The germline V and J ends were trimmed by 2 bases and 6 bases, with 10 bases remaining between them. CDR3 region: CASSLSRGSEAFF. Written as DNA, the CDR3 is TGTGCCAGCAGCTTATCCAGGGGTTCTGAAGCTTTCTTT.

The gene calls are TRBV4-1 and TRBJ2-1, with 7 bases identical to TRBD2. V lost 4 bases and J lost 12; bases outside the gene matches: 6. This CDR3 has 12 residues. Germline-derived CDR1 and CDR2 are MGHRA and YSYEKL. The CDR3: CASSPGGGRQFF. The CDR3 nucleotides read TGCGCCAGCAGCCCTGGCGGCGGGAGGCAGTTCTTC.

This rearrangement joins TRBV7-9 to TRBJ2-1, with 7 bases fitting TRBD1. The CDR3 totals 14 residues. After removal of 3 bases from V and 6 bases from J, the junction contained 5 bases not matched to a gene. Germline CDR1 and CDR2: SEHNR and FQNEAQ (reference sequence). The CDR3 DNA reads TGTGCCAGCAGCTTTGAGGGGGCGGTCAATGAGCAGTTCTTC. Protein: CASSFEGAVNEQFF.